This paragraph covers one TCR beta chain sequence. Its antigen is not identified. This sample is drawn from a study of cytomegalovirus exposure and HLA in healthy donors. About the research overall: An earlier analysis identified under 130 million unique TCR beta sequences in 150 million to 200 million T cells. Study findings and constraints: It was reported that the classifier diagnosed cytomegalovirus status with high specificity and sensitivity in both the original and validation cohorts. One variant, a missense change in DCLRE1C, was linked in a later analysis to TCR beta V- and J-gene trimming. Cytomegalovirus-associated status was assigned to about 160 TCR beta chains.

Germline V lookup: CDR1 ENHRY, CDR2 SYGVKD. CDR3 length equals 17 residues. V trimming: 3 bases; J trimming: 0 bases; junction bases outside the gene matches: 3. Both 60 Vbeta primers and 13 Jbeta primers went into the PCR. The table came from immunoSEQ multiplex PCR; TCRdb's copy has only in-frame clones and leaves some out. This sample yields some 160,000 clones, of which around 85% are seen a single time; 1.3% belongs to the top ten. The TCR originated in a man aged 45 to 65 in good health and CMV-seropositive. Sequencing used PBMCs. The V call is TRBV10-3, the J call TRBJ2-2; 11 nucleotides agree with TRBD2. CDR3: CAISDETSGANTGELFF. Written as DNA, the CDR3 is TGTGCCATCAGTGATGAGACTAGCGGGGCGAACACCGGGGAGCTGTTTTTT.